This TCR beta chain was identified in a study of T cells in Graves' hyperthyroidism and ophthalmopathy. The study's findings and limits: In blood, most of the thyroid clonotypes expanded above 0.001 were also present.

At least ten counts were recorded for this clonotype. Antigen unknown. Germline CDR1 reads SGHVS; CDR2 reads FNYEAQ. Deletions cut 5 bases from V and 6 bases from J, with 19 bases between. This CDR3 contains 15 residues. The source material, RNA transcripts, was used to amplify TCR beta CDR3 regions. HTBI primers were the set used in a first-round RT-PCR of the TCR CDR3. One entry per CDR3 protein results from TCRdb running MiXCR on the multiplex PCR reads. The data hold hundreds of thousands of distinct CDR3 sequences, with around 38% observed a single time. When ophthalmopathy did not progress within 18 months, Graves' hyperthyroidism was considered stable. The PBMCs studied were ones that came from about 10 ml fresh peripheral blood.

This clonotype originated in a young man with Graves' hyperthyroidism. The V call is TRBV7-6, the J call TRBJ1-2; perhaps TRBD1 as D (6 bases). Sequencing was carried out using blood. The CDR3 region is CASSPEQGGLHGYTF. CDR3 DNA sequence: TGTGCCAGCAGCCCGGAACAGGGAGGGCTACATGGCTACACCTTC. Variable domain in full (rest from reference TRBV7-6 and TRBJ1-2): GAGVSQSPRYKVTKRGQDVALRCDPISGHVSLYWYRQALGQGPEFLTYFNYEAQQDKSGLPNDRFSAERPEGSISTLTIQRTEQRDSAMYRCASSPEQGGLHGYTFGSGTRLTVV.